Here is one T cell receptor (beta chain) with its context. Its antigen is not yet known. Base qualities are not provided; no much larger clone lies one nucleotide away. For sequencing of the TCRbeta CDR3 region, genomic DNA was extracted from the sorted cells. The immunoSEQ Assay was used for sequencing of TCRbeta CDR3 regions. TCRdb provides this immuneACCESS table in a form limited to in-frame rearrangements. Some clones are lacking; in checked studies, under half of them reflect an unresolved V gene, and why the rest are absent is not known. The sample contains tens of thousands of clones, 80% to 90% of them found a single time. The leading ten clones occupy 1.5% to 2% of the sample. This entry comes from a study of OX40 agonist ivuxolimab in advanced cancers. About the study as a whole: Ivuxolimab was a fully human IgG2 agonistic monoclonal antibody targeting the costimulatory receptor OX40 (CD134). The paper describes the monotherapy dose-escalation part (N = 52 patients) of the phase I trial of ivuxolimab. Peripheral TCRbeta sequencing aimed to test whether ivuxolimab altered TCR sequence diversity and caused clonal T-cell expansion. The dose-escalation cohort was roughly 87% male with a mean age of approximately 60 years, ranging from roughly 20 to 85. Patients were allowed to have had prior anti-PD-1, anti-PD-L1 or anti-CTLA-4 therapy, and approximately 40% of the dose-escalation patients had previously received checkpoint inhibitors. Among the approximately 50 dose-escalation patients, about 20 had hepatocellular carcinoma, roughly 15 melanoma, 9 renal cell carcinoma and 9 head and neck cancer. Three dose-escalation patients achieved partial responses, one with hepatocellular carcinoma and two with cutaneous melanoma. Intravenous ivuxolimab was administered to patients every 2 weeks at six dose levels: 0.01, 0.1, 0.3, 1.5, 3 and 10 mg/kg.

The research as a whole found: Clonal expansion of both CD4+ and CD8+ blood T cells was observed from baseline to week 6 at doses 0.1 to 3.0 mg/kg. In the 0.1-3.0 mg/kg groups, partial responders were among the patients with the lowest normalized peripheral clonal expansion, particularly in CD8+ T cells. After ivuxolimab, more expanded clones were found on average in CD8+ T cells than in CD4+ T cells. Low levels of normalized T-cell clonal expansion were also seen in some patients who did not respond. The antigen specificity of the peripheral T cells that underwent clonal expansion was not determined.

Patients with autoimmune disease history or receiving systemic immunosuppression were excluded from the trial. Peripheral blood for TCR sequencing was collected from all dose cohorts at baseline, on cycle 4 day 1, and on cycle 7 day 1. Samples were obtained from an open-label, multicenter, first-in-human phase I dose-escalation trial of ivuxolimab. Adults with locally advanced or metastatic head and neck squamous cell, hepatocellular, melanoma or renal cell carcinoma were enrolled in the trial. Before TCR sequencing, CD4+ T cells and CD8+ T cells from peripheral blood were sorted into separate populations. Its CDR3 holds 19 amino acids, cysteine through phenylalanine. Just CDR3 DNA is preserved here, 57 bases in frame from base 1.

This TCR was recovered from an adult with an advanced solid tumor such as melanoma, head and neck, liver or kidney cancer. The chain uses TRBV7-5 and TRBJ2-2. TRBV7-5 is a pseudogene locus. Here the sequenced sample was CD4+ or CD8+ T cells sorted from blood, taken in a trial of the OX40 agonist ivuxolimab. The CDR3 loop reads CASSLEGGIPSANTGELFF. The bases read TGTGCCAGCAGCTTAGAGGGGGGAATTCCTTCCGCGAACACCGGGGAGCTGTTTTTT.